This T cell receptor beta chain originates from a study of blood T cell repertoires in COVID-19. Study context: PBMCs, B-cell-depleted T cells, or T cells provided the cDNA or gDNA that made up the material.

Germline-derived CDR1 and CDR2 are MNHNY and SVGAGI (reference sequence). Trimming stripped 3 bases from V and 1 base from J, with 9 bases between. This CDR3 contains 14 residues. Only in-frame clones appear in the TCRdb table, and some are missing; sequencing was by immunoSEQ multiplex PCR. The sample includes around 95,000 clones, about 80% of them seen just once. The rearrangement joins TRBV6-6 to TRBJ1-1; possible D gene TRBD1, 5 bases. Sequenced input: peripheral blood. The TCR comes from a woman aged 70-85 years with acute or convalescent COVID-19. CDR3 coding DNA: TGTGCCAGCAGTTATCAGGGCCAGAACACTGAAGCTTTCTTT. It encodes CASSYQGQNTEAFF.